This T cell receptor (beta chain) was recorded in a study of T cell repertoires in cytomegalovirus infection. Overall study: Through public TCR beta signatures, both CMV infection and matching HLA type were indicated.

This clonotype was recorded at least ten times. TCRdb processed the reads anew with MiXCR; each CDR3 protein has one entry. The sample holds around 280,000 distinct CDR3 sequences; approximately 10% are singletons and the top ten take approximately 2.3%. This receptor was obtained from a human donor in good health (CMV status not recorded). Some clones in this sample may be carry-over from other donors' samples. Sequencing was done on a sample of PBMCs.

The CDR3 coding sequence is TGTGCCAGCAGTTCCACCGGGGTCTATAAACATTCACCCCTCCACTTT. Translated, it gives CASSSTGVYKHSPLHF. The gene calls are TRBV28 and TRBJ1-6, with D uncertain. The germline V and J ends were trimmed by 4 bases and 8 bases, with 18 bases remaining between them. Germline CDR1 and CDR2: MDHEN and SYDVKM. The CDR3 extends over 16 amino acids.